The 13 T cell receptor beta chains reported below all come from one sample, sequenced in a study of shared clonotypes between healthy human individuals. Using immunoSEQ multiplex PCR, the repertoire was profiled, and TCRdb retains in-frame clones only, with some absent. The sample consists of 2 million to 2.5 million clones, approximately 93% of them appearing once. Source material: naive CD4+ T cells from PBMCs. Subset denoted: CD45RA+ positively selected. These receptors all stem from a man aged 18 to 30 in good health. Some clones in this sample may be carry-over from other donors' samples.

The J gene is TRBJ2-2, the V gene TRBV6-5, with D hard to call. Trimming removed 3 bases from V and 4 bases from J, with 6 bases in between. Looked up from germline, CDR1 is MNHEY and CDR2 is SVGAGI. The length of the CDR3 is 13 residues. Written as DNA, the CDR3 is TGTGCCAGCAGTTATCGGACCACCGGGGAGCTGTTTTTT. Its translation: CASSYRTTGELFF.

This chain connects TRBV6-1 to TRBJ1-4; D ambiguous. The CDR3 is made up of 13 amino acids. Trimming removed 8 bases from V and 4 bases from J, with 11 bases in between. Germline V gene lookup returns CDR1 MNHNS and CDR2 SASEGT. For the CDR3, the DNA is TGTGCCAGCCGGACGGACGGTAATGAAAAACTGTTTTTT. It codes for CASRTDGNEKLFF.

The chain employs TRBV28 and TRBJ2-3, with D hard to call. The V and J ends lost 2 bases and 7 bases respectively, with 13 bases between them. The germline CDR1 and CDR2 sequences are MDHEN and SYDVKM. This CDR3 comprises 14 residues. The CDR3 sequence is CASSLGKGRNTQYF. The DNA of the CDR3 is TGTGCCAGCAGTTTAGGTAAAGGCCGGAATACGCAGTATTTT.

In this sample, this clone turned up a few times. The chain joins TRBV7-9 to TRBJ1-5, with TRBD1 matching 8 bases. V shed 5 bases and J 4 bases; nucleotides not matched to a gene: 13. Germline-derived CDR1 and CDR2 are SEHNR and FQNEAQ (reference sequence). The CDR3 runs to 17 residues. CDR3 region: CASSIRQGTTRNQPQHF. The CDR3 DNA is TGTGCCAGCAGCATCAGACAGGGGACGACAAGGAATCAGCCCCAGCATTTT.

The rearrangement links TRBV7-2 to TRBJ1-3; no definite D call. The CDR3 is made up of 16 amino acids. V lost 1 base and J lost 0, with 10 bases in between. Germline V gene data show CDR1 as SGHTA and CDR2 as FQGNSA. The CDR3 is CASSLGVLNSGNTIYF. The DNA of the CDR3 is TGTGCCAGCAGCTTAGGGGTGCTCAACTCTGGAAACACCATATATTTT.

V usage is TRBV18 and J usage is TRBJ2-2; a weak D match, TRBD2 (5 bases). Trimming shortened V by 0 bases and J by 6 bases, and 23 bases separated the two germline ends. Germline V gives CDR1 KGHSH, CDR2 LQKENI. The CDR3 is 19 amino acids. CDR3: CASSPPLFGSGSVPGELFF. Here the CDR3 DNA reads TGTGCCAGCTCACCACCACTTTTCGGATCGGGGAGTGTGCCCGGGGAGCTGTTTTTT.

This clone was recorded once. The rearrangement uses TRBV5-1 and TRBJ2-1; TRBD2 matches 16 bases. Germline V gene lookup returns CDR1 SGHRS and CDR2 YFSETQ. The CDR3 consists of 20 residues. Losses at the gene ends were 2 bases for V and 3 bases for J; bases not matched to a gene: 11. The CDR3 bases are TGCGCCAGCAGCTTCCCTCCGGGACTAGCGGGAGGGGCAGGCTACAATGAGCAGTTCTTC. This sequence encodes CASSFPPGLAGGAGYNEQFF.

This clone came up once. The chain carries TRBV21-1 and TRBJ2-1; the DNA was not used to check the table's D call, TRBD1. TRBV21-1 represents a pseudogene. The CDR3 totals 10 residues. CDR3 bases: TGTGCCAGTAGGGACACTGAGCAGTTCTTC. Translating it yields CASRDTEQFF.

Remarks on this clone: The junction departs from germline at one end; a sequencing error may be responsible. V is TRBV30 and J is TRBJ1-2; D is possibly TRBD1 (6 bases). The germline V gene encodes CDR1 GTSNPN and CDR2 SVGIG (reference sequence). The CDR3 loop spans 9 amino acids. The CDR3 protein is CAWILDSLF. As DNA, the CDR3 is TGTGCCTGGATTCTGGACAGCCTCTTC.

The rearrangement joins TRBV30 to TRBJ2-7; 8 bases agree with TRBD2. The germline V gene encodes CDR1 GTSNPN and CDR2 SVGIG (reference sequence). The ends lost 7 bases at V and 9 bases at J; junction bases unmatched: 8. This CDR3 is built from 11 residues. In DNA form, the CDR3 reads TGTGCCTTAGAACTAGCGGATTGGCAGTACTTC. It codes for CALELADWQYF.

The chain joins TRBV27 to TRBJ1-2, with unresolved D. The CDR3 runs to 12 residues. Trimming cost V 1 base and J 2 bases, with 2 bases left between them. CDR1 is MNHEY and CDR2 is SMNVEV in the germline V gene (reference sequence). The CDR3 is CASSLFNYGYTF. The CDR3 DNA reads TGTGCCAGCAGTTTATTCAACTATGGCTACACCTTC.

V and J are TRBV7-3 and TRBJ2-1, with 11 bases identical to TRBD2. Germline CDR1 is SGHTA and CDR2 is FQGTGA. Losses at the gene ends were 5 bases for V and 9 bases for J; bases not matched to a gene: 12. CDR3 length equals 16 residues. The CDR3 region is CASSRSGRGSGGEQFF. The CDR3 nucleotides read TGTGCCAGCAGCCGTAGCGGGAGGGGCAGTGGTGGTGAGCAGTTCTTC.

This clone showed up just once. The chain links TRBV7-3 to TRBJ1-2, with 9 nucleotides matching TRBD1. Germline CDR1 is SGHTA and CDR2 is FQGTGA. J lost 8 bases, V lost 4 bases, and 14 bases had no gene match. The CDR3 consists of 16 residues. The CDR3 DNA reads TGTGCCAGCAGCTCCGGTCCCGGGACAGGGCGCGGGGGCTACACCTTC. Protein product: CASSSGPGTGRGGYTF.